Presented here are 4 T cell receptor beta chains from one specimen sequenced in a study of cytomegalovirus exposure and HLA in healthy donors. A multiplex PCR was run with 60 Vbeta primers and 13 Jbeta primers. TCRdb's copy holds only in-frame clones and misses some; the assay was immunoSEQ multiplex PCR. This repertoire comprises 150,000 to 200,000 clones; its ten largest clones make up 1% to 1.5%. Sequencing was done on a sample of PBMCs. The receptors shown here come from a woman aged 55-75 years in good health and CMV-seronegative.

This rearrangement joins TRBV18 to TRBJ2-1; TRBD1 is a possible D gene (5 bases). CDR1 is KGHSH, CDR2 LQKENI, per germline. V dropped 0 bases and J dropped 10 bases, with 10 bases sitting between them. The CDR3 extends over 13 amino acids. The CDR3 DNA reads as TGTGCCAGCTCACCACCGTCCAGGGCCGAGCAGTTCTTC. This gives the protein CASSPPSRAEQFF.

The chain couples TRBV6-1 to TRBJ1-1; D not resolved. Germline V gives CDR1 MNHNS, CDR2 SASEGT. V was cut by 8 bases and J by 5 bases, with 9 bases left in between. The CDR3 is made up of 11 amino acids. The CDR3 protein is CASRELTEAFF. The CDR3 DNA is TGTGCCAGCCGAGAGTTGACTGAAGCTTTCTTT.

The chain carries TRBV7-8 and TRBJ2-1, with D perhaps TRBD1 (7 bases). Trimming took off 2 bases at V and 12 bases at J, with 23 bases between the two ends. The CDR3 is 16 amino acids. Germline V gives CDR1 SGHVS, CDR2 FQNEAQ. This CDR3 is CASSLQGGGPLTGQFF. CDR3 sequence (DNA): TGTGCCAGCAGCTTACAAGGAGGGGGCCCCCTCACAGGGCAGTTCTTC.

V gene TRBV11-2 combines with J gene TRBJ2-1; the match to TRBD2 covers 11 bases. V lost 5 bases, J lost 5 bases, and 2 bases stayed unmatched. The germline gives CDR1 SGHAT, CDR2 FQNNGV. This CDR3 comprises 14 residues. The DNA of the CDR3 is TGTGCCAGCAGCGCGGGACTAGCGGACAATGAGCAGTTCTTC. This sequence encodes CASSAGLADNEQFF.